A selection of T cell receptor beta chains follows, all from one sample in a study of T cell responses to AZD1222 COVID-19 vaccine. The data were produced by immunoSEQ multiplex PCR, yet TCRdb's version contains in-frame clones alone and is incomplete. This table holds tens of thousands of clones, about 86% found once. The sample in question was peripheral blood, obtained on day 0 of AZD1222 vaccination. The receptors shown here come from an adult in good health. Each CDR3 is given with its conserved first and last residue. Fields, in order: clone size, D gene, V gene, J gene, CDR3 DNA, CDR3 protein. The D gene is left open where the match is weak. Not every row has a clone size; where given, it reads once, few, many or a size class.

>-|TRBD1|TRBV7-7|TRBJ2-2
TGTGCCAGCAGCTCCGGGACAGGGGCCGGGGAGCTGTTTTTT
CASSSGTGAGELFF
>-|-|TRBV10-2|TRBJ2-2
TGCGCCAGCAGGGAGCCGATCTACACCGGGGAGCTGTTTTTT
CASREPIYTGELFF
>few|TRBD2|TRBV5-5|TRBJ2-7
TGTGCCAGCAGTCTGGTAGCGGGAGACTACGAGCAGTACTTC
CASSLVAGDYEQYF
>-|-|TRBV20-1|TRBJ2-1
TGCAGTGCAAAGGACACCCGGGAGCAGTTCTTC
CSAKDTREQFF
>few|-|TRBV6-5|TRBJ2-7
TGTGCCAGCAGGGGAGACCCCTACGAGCAGTACTTC
CASRGDPYEQYF
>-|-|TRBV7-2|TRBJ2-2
TGTGCCAGCAACCCTACTAGGGACACCGGGGAGCTGTTTTTT
CASNPTRDTGELFF
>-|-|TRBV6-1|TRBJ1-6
TGTGCCAGCAGTGAACAGGCCGGACCCAATTCACCCCTCCACTTT
CASSEQAGPNSPLHF
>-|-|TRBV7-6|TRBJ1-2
TGTGCCAGCAGCTCACCCCCGGGCGGTGGCTACACCTTC
CASSSPPGGGYTF
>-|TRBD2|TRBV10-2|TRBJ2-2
TGCGCCAGCAGTGAGAGTACTAGCGTCGCCGGGGAGCTGTTTTTT
CASSESTSVAGELFF
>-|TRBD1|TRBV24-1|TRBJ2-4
TGTGCCACCAGTGATACAGGACAGGGCGCACTCTCGGGCATTCAGTACTTC
CATSDTGQGALSGIQYF
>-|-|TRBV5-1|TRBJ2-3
TGCGCCAGCAGCTTTTCAACAGATACGCAGTATTTT
CASSFSTDTQYF
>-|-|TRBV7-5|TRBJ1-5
TGTGTCAGAAGCTTAGTTCGAGCCGGGACAAAACAGGGGCTGGATCAGCCCCAGCATTTT
CVRSLVRAGTKQGLDQPQHF
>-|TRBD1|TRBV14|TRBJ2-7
TGTGCCAGCAGCCAAGAAACAGGGGGTTGGTACGAGCAGTACTTC
CASSQETGGWYEQYF
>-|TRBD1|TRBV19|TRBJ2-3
TGTGCCAGTAGTGTATCAGGGGGCGGCACAGATACGCAGTATTTT
CASSVSGGGTDTQYF
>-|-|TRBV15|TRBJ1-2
TGTGCCACCAGCAGAGATACAGTTAACTATGGCTACACCTTC
CATSRDTVNYGYTF
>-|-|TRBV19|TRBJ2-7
TGTGCCAGTAGTAGGGAGAGTTTCTACGAGCAGTACTTC
CASSRESFYEQYF
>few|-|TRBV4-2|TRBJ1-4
TGTGCCAGCAGCCTTGACAGGCTTAATGAAAAACTGTTTTTT
CASSLDRLNEKLFF
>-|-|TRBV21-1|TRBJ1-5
TGTGCCAGCAGCAAAAACCCAGGGGGAGTTTGCAATCAGCCCCAGCATTTT
CASSKNPGGVCNQPQHF
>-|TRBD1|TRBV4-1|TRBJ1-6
TGCGCCAGCAGCACTTTCGGGACAGGGGGGGCACCCCTCCACTTT
CASSTFGTGGAPLHF
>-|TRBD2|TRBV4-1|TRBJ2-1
TGCGCCAGCAGCCAAGAGCGGGCTCGCGTTGTAGCGGGGGGCAATGAGCAGTTCTTC
CASSQERARVVAGGNEQFF
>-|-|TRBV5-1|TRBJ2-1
TGCGCCAGCAGCTTGGGGCCGGGGAGCTCCTACAATGAGCAGTTCTTC
CASSLGPGSSYNEQFF
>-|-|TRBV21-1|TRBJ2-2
TGTGCCAGCAGCACCCGAGCACCCGGGGAGCTGTTTTTT
CASSTRAPGELFF
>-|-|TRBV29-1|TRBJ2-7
TGCAGCGTTGGAGGACCGGAGCTTTGGGAGCAGTACTTC
CSVGGPELWEQYF
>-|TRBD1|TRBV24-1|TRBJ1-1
TGTGCCACCAGTGACTCCGGGACAGCAAACACTGAAGCTTTCTTT
CATSDSGTANTEAFF
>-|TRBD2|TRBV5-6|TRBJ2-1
TGTGCCAGCAGCTTGCTGCCGGGAGGGCCGGCCGGGGAGCAGTTCTTC
CASSLLPGGPAGEQFF
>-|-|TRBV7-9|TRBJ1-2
TGTGCCAGCAGCTCAACCTCCCTCGGCACCCCGAACTATGGCTACACCTTC
CASSSTSLGTPNYGYTF
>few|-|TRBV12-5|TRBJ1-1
TGTGCTAGTGGGCAGGAGGTGAACACTGAAGCTTTCTTT
CASGQEVNTEAFF
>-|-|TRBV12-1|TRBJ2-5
TGTGCCAGCGGGAGTAGGAAGGGAGAGACCCAGTACTTC
CASGSRKGETQYF
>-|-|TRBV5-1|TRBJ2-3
TGCGCCAGCAGCTTGGTCGGGTCTCCCTTTACAGATACGCAGTATTTT
CASSLVGSPFTDTQYF
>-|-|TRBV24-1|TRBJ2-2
TGTGCCACCAGTGAGGTGTACACCGGGGAGCTGTTTTTT
CATSEVYTGELFF
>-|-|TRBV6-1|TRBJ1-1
TGTGCCAGCAGTGAAGAGGGTAGCTGGAACACTGAAGCTTTCTTT
CASSEEGSWNTEAFF
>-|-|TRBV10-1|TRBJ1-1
TGCGCCAGCAAAGGGGGACAATTGAACACTGAAGCTTTCTTT
CASKGGQLNTEAFF
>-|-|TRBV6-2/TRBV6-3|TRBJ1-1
TGTGCCAGCAGTTACACCCGGCGAAGGGGGGCCCGAACGAACACTGAAGCTTTCTTT
CASSYTRRRGARTNTEAFF
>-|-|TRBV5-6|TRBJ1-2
TGTGCCAGCAGCTTGGTGGCGGGCAGGGATTATGGCTACACCTTC
CASSLVAGRDYGYTF
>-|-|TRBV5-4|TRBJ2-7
TGTGCCAGCAGCGGCGACGGCTACGAGCAGTACTTC
CASSGDGYEQYF
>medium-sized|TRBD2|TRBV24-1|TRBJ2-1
TGTGCCACCAGTGATCAATCTAGCGGGAGGGCCCGTGAGCAGTTCTTC
CATSDQSSGRAREQFF
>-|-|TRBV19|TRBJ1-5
TGTGCCAGTAGTCAGGGGTTATCACTGCCCCAGCATTTT
CASSQGLSLPQHF
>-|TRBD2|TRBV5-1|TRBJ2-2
TGCGCCAGCAGCTTGCTCCAGGGAGGGACCGGGGAGCTGTTTTTT
CASSLLQGGTGELFF
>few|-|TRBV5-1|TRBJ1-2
TGCGCCAGCAGCCCCCGGTTGGGGGACTATGGCTACACCTTC
CASSPRLGDYGYTF
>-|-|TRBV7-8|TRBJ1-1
TGTGCCAGCAGCTTAGCCCCGGGGGCCACTGAAGCTTTCTTT
CASSLAPGATEAFF
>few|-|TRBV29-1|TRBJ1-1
TGCAGCGTTGGGGCCGGGGAGGGAGCTTTCTTT
CSVGAGEGAFF
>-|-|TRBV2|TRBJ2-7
TGTGCCAGCGGGGGATCGGTTGTGTCCTACGAGCAGTACTTC
CASGGSVVSYEQYF
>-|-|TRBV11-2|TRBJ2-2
TGTGCCAGCAGCGAGAAGTCAGTCGGGGAGCTGTTTTTT
CASSEKSVGELFF
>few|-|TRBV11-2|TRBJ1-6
TGTGCCAGCAGCTTAGAGTTACAGGCCAATTCACCCCTCCACTTT
CASSLELQANSPLHF
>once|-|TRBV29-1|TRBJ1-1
TGCAGCGCTGCTAGGACAGCTGAAGCTTTCTTT
CSAARTAEAFF
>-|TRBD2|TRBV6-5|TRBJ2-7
TGTGCCAGCAGTCCCCCGGGACTAGCCTACGAGCAGTACTTC
CASSPPGLAYEQYF
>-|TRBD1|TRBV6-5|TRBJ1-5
TGTGCCAGCAGGCCTACAGGGGGTGGCAATCAGCCCCAGCATTTT
CASRPTGGGNQPQHF
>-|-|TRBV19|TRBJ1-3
TGTGCCAGTAGTACCGGGAGGACTGGAAACACCATATATTTT
CASSTGRTGNTIYF
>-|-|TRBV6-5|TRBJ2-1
TGTGCCAGCAGTCCCCGGCGAGGACAGAAGAATGAGCAGTTCTTC
CASSPRRGQKNEQFF